The rows below give T cell receptor beta chains drawn from one sample of a study of blood T cell repertoires in COVID-19. The protocol was immunoSEQ multiplex PCR, while the TCRdb copy is restricted to in-frame clones and leaves out a portion. The repertoire consists of about 170,000 clones, with over 85% occurring once and the leading ten covering roughly 5%. The sample consisted of peripheral blood. The receptor set was obtained from a woman aged 50 to 60 with acute or convalescent COVID-19. The CDR3 runs from the conserved cysteine through the conserved F or W. The D gene is left open where the match is weak. Clone size appears in some rows only: once, few, many, or a class for an expanded clone.

.,.,TRBJ1-2,TRBV14,TGTGCCAGCAGCCGATCGAGTACGAGCTATGGCTACACCTTC,CASSRSSTSYGYTF
.,few,TRBJ2-3,TRBV10-3,TGTGCCATCAGTGATACCCGGTCCCCCCGGGGAGATACGCAGTATTTT,CAISDTRSPRGDTQYF
.,.,TRBJ2-5,TRBV6-5,TGTGCCAGCAGTTACTCCTGGGAGGACGGGGAGACCCAGTACTTC,CASSYSWEDGETQYF
.,.,TRBJ1-1,TRBV18,TGTGCCAGCTCACTCCGAGAGATGAACACTGAAGCTTTCTTT,CASSLREMNTEAFF
.,.,TRBJ2-6,TRBV9,TGTGCCAGCAGCGCCTGGCAGGGGCAAGTTTCTGGGGCCAACGTCCTGACTTTC,CASSAWQGQVSGANVLTF
.,.,TRBJ2-3,TRBV24-1,TGTGCCACCAGTGGCCCCTTCAGGGGGGCGGGGGGTAGCACAGATACGCAGTATTTT,CATSGPFRGAGGSTDTQYF
TRBD1,.,TRBJ2-1,TRBV7-2,TGTGCCAGCAGCCCCGGACAGGGGGTGTACAATGAGCAGTTCTTC,CASSPGQGVYNEQFF
.,.,TRBJ2-7,TRBV11-1,TGTGCCAGCAGCTTAGTACAGTCCGGCTCCTACGAGCAGTACTTC,CASSLVQSGSYEQYF
TRBD1,.,TRBJ1-6,TRBV3-1/TRBV3-2,TGTGCCAGCAGCCAAGAAGACAGGGAGGTCCCCCTCCACTTT,CASSQEDREVPLHF
.,.,TRBJ1-4,TRBV7-2,TGTGCCAGCAGCCCGCCCGGGGTTAAAAAACTGTTTTTT,CASSPPGVKKLFF
.,.,TRBJ1-1,TRBV10-3,TGTGCCATCAGTGAGTCTATGAACACTGAAGCTTTCTTT,CAISESMNTEAFF
.,.,TRBJ2-7,TRBV4-2,TGTGCCAGCAGCGCGCAAACAGGGAACTACGAGCAGTACTTC,CASSAQTGNYEQYF
.,.,TRBJ1-2,TRBV5-6,TGTGCCAGCAGCCCGATGGGGCAGTCCTATGGCTACACCTTC,CASSPMGQSYGYTF
.,.,TRBJ2-1,TRBV6-6,TGTGCCAGCAGTCCCACACCCCCGGGATCGGAGTTTTACAATGAGCAGTTCTTC,CASSPTPPGSEFYNEQFF
TRBD2,.,TRBJ2-3,TRBV7-2,TGTGCCAGCAGCTTTAGCGGGGGGGCCGGAGATACGCAGTATTTT,CASSFSGGAGDTQYF
TRBD1,.,TRBJ2-7,TRBV6-5,TGTGCCAGCCGTTCTTGGACAGGGGGCGACGAGCAGTACTTC,CASRSWTGGDEQYF
TRBD1,.,TRBJ2-1,TRBV7-9,TGTGCCAGCAGCTCCCCCGGGACAGAAGAGAAGCAGTTCTTC,CASSSPGTEEKQFF
.,.,TRBJ1-6,TRBV10-3,TGTGCCATCACCCGGGACTCTCCGGGCCATTCACCCCTCCACTTT,CAITRDSPGHSPLHF
.,.,TRBJ1-1,TRBV11-2,TGTGCCAGCAGCTTTGAGGGTAAGGGAACCGAAGCTTTCTTT,CASSFEGKGTEAFF
.,.,TRBJ1-2,TRBV6-6,TGTGCCAGCAGTTACCGGGGGGAGAACTATGGCTACACCTTC,CASSYRGENYGYTF
.,.,TRBJ1-2,TRBV2,TGTGCCAGCAGTGAGGGGGGGAGTGGAGCTAACTATGGCTACACCTTC,CASSEGGSGANYGYTF
.,.,TRBJ1-2,TRBV7-3,TGTGCCAGCAGCCCTGACAGGAACTATGGCTACACCTTC,CASSPDRNYGYTF
.,.,TRBJ2-7,TRBV3-1/TRBV3-2,TGTGCCAGCAGCCAAGTGGACGGGGACGAGCAGTACTTC,CASSQVDGDEQYF
.,.,TRBJ1-3,TRBV4-1,TGCGCCAGCAGCCAAGGCGACAGCTCTGGAAACACCATATATTTT,CASSQGDSSGNTIYF
.,.,TRBJ2-7,TRBV4-1,TGCGCCAGCAGCCAGGGGGGTTTACACTACGAGCAGTACTTC,CASSQGGLHYEQYF
.,.,TRBJ2-3,TRBV6-5,TGTGCCAGCACCCAGGGGTATACGCAGTATTTT,CASTQGYTQYF
TRBD1,.,TRBJ2-1,TRBV13,TGTGCCAGTGACCGACTCGGGACAGGGGACAATGAGCAGTTCTTC,CASDRLGTGDNEQFF
TRBD1,.,TRBJ1-1,TRBV29-1,TGCAGCGGCAGTGGACAGGGGAACACTGAAGCTTTCTTT,CSGSGQGNTEAFF
.,.,TRBJ1-2,TRBV29-1,TGCAGCGTGGCAAGACAGCCGGGCTACACCTTC,CSVARQPGYTF
.,.,TRBJ2-3,TRBV24-1,TGTGCCACCAGTGATCCCGATGCGACAGGCGCAAGAGATACGCAGTATTTT,CATSDPDATGARDTQYF
.,.,TRBJ1-2,TRBV5-4,TGTGCCAGCAGCGACTCCCCCGGGGTCTTGTATGGCTACACCTTC,CASSDSPGVLYGYTF
.,.,TRBJ1-3,TRBV19,TGTGCCAGCAAAGGTCCTAATCAGGGGTCGTCCTCTGGAAACACCATATATTTT,CASKGPNQGSSSGNTIYF
TRBD1,few,TRBJ1-3,TRBV4-3,TGCGCCAGCAGCCAAGGGACAGGGTCTGGAAACACCATATATTTT,CASSQGTGSGNTIYF
TRBD1,few,TRBJ2-5,TRBV28,TGTGCCAGCAGTCACAACGGACAGGGCTGGGAAGAGACCCAGTACTTC,CASSHNGQGWEETQYF
.,.,TRBJ1-1,TRBV9,TGTGCCAGCAGCGTAGGCCAGATGAACACTGAAGCTTTCTTT,CASSVGQMNTEAFF
.,.,TRBJ2-2,TRBV6-5,TGTGCCAGCAGTTACTCGCAGGGTTGGGGCGGGGAGCTGTTTTTT,CASSYSQGWGGELFF
.,.,TRBJ1-1,TRBV11-2,TGTGCCAGCAGCTACGGGGGGAACACTGAAGCTTTCTTT,CASSYGGNTEAFF
.,.,TRBJ2-5,TRBV11-1,TGTGCCAGCAGGCCCACTGAAGGGGCCGAAGAGACCCAGTACTTC,CASRPTEGAEETQYF
.,.,TRBJ2-7,TRBV7-2,TGTGCCAGCAGCGGCGCCGGGGGTGGGGAGCAGTACTTC,CASSGAGGGEQYF
.,once,TRBJ2-1,TRBV18,TGTGCCAGCTCACCCGCGGGCGGTAGCTCCTACAATGAGCAGTTCTTC,CASSPAGGSSYNEQFF
TRBD2,.,TRBJ2-1,TRBV7-7,TGTGCCAGCAGCTTAGAGCGGGGGGGTGTAAATGAGCAGTTCTTC,CASSLERGGVNEQFF
TRBD1,.,TRBJ1-6,TRBV28,TGTGCCAGCAGTTCCCTTCCGGGACAGGGTTTTGGTTCACCCCTCCACTTT,CASSSLPGQGFGSPLHF
.,once,TRBJ1-3,TRBV30,TGTGCCTGCCCCACCAGGGGTGGAAACACCATATATTTT,CACPTRGGNTIYF
TRBD2,.,TRBJ2-1,TRBV30,TGTGCCTGGAGGGGACTAGCGGGAGGGCACAATGAGCAGTTCTTC,CAWRGLAGGHNEQFF
TRBD2,.,TRBJ2-1,TRBV5-1,TGCGCCAGCAGCCTTACTAGCGGGGGGGCCTACAATGAGCAGTTCTTC,CASSLTSGGAYNEQFF
.,.,TRBJ1-1,TRBV30,TGTGCCTGGAGTGTTGGAGGGAACACTGAAGCTTTCTTT,CAWSVGGNTEAFF
.,.,TRBJ2-2,TRBV24-1,TGTGCCACCAGTGATCGACGGGGGAACACCGGGGAGCTGTTTTTT,CATSDRRGNTGELFF
TRBD1,.,TRBJ1-2,TRBV11-2,TGTGCCAGCAGACAAGCAGGGGGTTGGAACTATGGCTACACCTTC,CASRQAGGWNYGYTF
.,.,TRBJ2-5,TRBV21-1,TGTGCCAGCAGCAAACCAACGTCGACAGCGTTGAAAGAGACCCAGTACTTC,CASSKPTSTALKETQYF